A single TCR beta chain is shown here with its context. The data are from a study of OX40 agonist ivuxolimab in advanced cancers. Clones were sequenced by immunoSEQ multiplex PCR, and TCRdb holds only the in-frame ones, with some missing. The table shows tens of thousands of clones, with just under 95% occurring only once. At cycle 4 day 1, cycle 7 day 1, and baseline, blood was sampled. This CDR3 spans 14 amino acids. Trimming took off 5 bases at V and 5 bases at J, with 13 bases between the two ends. Germline V gene sequence: CDR1 MNHNS, CDR2 SASEGT. The chain is built from TRBV6-1 and TRBJ2-1; TRBD1 is a possible D gene (6 bases). The clonotype was recovered from an adult with an advanced solid tumor such as melanoma, head and neck, liver or kidney cancer. This specimen consisted of CD4+ or CD8+ T cells sorted from blood, obtained in a trial of the OX40 agonist ivuxolimab. CDR3 in DNA: TGTGCCAGCAGTTTCCAGGGACACCACAATGAGCAGTTCTTC. Translating it yields CASSFQGHHNEQFF.